Below are 5 T cell receptor beta chains sequenced from a single sample in a study of shared clonotypes between healthy human individuals (dated by TCRdb to 2020 to 2021). Library prep was done by the immunoSEQ multiplex PCR assay. Imported from immuneACCESS, the table was reduced by TCRdb to in-frame sequences with V and J called. These copies leave out some clones; in studies compared against another copy, an unresolved V gene accounts for under half, and the cause of the remainder is not known. Here the sample has about 580,000 clones; roughly 98% occur a single time. The ten largest clonotypes hold around 0.3% of the sample. CD8 naive samples were obtained by positive selection for CCR7 among CD45RO-negative cells, yielding a CD45RA+CCR7+ population from which TemRA cells were excluded. The material sequenced was naive CD8+ T cells sorted from blood. In light of the paper, this sample's cell subset or site label describes: CD45RA+CCR7+. All receptors derive from a man under 40 in good health.

The chain is built from TRBV6-5 and TRBJ2-7; D is ambiguous. CDR3 size: 13 residues. Germline values: CDR1 MNHEY, CDR2 SVGAGI. Trimming took off 6 bases at V and 1 base at J, with 10 bases between the two ends. The DNA for the CDR3 is TGTGCCAGCAGCGACGCAGGATCCTACGAGCAGTACTTC. Its translation is CASSDAGSYEQYF.

This chain uses TRBV11-2 with TRBJ2-7; D uncertain. Germline CDR1 reads SGHAT; CDR2 reads FQNNGV. The V gene lost 0 bases and the J gene lost 4 bases, with 22 bases spanning the gap. CDR3 length equals 18 residues. CDR3 nucleotides: TGTGCCAGCAGCTTAGATGGCCTTGGAATACCCCCCACTTACGAGCAGTACTTC. Translated, it gives CASSLDGLGIPPTYEQYF.

The chain is built from TRBV27 and TRBJ2-1; 11 bases agree with TRBD1. The CDR3 contains 16 residues. CDR1 and CDR2 from the germline V gene are MNHEY and SMNVEV (reference sequence). The trim removed 1 base at V and 9 bases at J, leaving 8 bases unmatched. The CDR3 sequence is CASSLYPGQGAREQFF. The CDR3 nucleotides read TGTGCCAGCAGTTTATATCCTGGACAGGGGGCGCGTGAGCAGTTCTTC.

This sequence joins TRBV6-6 and TRBJ2-3, with D uncertain. CDR1 MNHNY and CDR2 SVGAGI come from the germline V gene (reference sequence). V dropped 6 bases and J dropped 0 bases, with 13 bases sitting between them. The CDR3 is 15 amino acids. The CDR3 coding sequence is TGTGCCAGCAGCCATTGGGTATCTAGCACAGATACGCAGTATTTT. Translation gives CASSHWVSSTDTQYF.

CDR3: CASSQVGVGNQPQHF. CDR3 nucleotides: TGTGCCAGCAGCCAAGTGGGGGTAGGCAATCAGCCCCAGCATTTT. The chain links TRBV7-9 to TRBJ1-5; possible D gene TRBD1, 5 bases. Trimming stripped 5 bases from V and 2 bases from J, with 13 bases between. Germline CDR1 and CDR2: SEHNR and FQNEAQ (reference sequence). The CDR3 consists of 15 residues.